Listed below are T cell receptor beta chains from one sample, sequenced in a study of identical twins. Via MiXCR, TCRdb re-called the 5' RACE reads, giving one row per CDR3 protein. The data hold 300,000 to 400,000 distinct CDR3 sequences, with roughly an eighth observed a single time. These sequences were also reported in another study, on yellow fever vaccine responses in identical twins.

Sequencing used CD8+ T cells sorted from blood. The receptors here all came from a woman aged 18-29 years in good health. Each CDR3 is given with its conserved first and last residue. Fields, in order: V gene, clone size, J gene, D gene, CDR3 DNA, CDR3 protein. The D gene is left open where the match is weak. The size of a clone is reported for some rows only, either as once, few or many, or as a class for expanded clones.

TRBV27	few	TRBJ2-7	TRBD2	TGTGCCAGCAGCGATGATAGCGGGAGGGCCTACGAGCAGTACTTC	CASSDDSGRAYEQYF
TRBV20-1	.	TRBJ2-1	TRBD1	TGCAGTGCTAGAGATTCGGGACAGGGTATCAATGAGCAGTTCTTC	CSARDSGQGINEQFF
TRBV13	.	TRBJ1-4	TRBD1	TGTGCCAGCAGCTTAAGGGGACAGGGAGTAAAACTGTTTTTT	CASSLRGQGVKLFF
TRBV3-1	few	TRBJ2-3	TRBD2	TGTGCCAGCAGCCAAGATGGGTCCACGGGACTAGCGGGGACAGATACGCAGTATTTT	CASSQDGSTGLAGTDTQYF
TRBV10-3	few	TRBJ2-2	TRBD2	TGTGCCATCAGTGAACTTCGGCTAGCGGGAGGGCGAGACGGGGAGCTGTTTTTT	CAISELRLAGGRDGELFF
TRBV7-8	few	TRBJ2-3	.	TGTGCCAGCGGATATGGAGATACGCAGTATTTT	CASGYGDTQYF
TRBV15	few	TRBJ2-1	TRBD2	TGTGCCACCGCTAGCGGGAGGTACAATGAGCAGTTCTTC	CATASGRYNEQFF
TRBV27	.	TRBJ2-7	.	TGTGCCAGCAGTTTCCCCGGGACGCCCGCCTACGAGCAGTACTTC	CASSFPGTPAYEQYF
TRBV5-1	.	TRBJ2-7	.	TGCGCCAGCAGTTACAGGGCGGATTCCTACGAGCAGTACTTC	CASSYRADSYEQYF
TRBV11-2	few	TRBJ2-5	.	TGTGCCAGCAGCTCACAGGGGGTAGGCGGGGGACCCCAAGAGACCCAGTACTTC	CASSSQGVGGGPQETQYF
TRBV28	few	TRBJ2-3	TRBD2	TGTGCCAGCAGTAAACGAGTAGCGGGGGGACCGCTAAGCACAGATACGCAGTATTTT	CASSKRVAGGPLSTDTQYF
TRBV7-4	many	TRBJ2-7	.	TGTGCCAGCAGCCCACTACGGACAGAATACGAGCAGTACTTC	CASSPLRTEYEQYF
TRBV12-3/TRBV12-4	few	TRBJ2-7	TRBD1	TGTGCCAGCAGTTTAGTTATTGACAGGGTGCACGAGCAGTACTTC	CASSLVIDRVHEQYF
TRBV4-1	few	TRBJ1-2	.	TGCGCCAGCAGCCAGGGGCAGGGATTCGGCTATGGCTACACCTTC	CASSQGQGFGYGYTF
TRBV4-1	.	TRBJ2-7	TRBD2	TGCGCCAGCAGCCAACCCCCGACTAGCGCCTCCTACGAGCAGTACTTC	CASSQPPTSASYEQYF
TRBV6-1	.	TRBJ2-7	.	TGTGCCAGCAGTGATGGCGGGGAACAGGGGTGGTCCTACGAGCAGTACTTC	CASSDGGEQGWSYEQYF
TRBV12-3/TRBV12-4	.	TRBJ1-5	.	TGTGCCAGCAGCTTGGTGGGGGTCAATCAGCCCCAGCATTTT	CASSLVGVNQPQHF